The present T cell receptor (beta chain) was sequenced within a study of T cell responses to AZD1222 COVID-19 vaccine. Study-wide points: No day 14 peak samples; only post-peak repertoires were characterized. Clonal diversity may have been underestimated, and the donors were mostly white British, with more females than males.

The germline V gene encodes CDR1 SNHLY and CDR2 FYNNEI. This CDR3 has 15 residues. V shed 6 bases and J 5 bases; nucleotides not matched to a gene: 11. On this clone: Its target is not known.

Repertoires were generated with immunoSEQ multiplex PCR, while TCRdb's copy carries only in-frame clones and drops some. The data contain roughly 150,000 clones, approximately 89% of them singletons. The sample consisted of peripheral blood, taken on day 0 of AZD1222 vaccination. The V and J genes are TRBV2 and TRBJ2-7, with 9 bases fitting TRBD1. This TCR was recovered from an adult in good health. The CDR3 is CASSGRTGAINEQYF. In DNA form, the CDR3 reads TGTGCCAGCAGCGGAAGGACAGGGGCAATCAACGAGCAGTACTTC.